This note documents a single T cell receptor beta chain sequence. This CDR3 region has 14 residues. The junction had 4 bases not matched to a gene; V was cut back by 4 bases and J by 3 bases. The germline gives CDR1 MNHNS, CDR2 SASEGT. Each CDR3 protein gets one entry after TCRdb re-called the RT-PCR reads with MiXCR. The table shows about 680,000 distinct CDR3 sequences, with approximately 14% occurring only once. This TCR was recovered from a female donor in good health, serving as a healthy control. The V call is TRBV6-1, the J call TRBJ2-7; TRBD1 matches 9 bases. Sequenced: memory CD4+ T cells from blood. The DNA of the CDR3 is TGTGCCAGCAGTGGCGGGACAGGGAGCTACGAGCAGTACTTC. This codes for CASSGGTGSYEQYF.